The clone carrying this T cell receptor (beta chain) has a handful of counts. This entry is derived from a study of CD8+CD57+ T cells in acquired aplastic anemia. It was patients with CD8+CD57+ cell expansion by flow cytometry who were chosen for sequencing. Germline V lookup: CDR1 LNHDA, CDR2 SQIVND (reference sequence). V trimming: 4 bases; J trimming: 5 bases; junction bases outside the gene matches: 15. CDR3 size: 18 residues. The TCR beta profiling, which covered VDJ combination and CDR3 sequence, was carried out using genomic DNA as the template. One entry per CDR3 protein, called by TCRdb with MiXCR from the reads. The table has hundreds of thousands of distinct CDR3 sequences, under 40% seen once; the top ten hold 0.7% to 1%.

This sequence joins TRBV19 and TRBJ2-7; TRBD2 agrees at 12 bases. The sequencing input was sorted CD4+, CD8+, or CD8+CD57+ T cells (not recorded which) from PBMCs. The origin of this receptor is a human donor with aplastic anemia. The CDR3 region is CASSSRTPGTSGRHEQYF. The CDR3 nucleotides read TGTGCCAGTAGTAGTCGGACTCCGGGGACTAGCGGGCGCCACGAGCAGTACTTC. Variable domain in full (rest from reference TRBV19 and TRBJ2-7): DGGITQSPKYLFRKEGQNVTLSCEQNLNHDAMYWYRQDPGQGLRLIYYSQIVNDFQKGDIAEGYSVSREKKESFPLTVTSAQKNPTAFYLCASSSRTPGTSGRHEQYFGPGTRLTVT.